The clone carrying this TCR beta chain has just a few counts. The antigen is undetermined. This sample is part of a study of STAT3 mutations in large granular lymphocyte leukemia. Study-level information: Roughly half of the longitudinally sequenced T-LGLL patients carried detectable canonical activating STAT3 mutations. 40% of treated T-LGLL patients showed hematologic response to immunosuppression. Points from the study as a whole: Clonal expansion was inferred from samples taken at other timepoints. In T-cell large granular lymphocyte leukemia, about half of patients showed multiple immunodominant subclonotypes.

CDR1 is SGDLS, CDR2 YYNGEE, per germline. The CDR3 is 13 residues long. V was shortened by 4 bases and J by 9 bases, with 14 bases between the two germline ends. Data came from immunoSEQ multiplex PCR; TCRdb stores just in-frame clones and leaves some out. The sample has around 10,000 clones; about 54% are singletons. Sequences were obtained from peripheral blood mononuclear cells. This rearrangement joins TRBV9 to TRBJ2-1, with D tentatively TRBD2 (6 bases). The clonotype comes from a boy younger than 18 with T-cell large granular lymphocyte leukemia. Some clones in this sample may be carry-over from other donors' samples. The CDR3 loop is CASSSRLDFEQFF. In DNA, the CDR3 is TGTGCCAGCAGCTCAAGACTAGATTTTGAGCAGTTCTTC.